The clone carrying this T cell receptor beta chain has a single count. This sample was included in a study of T cells after somatic rescue of genetic block. The method was immunoSEQ multiplex PCR; TCRdb's version includes in-frame clones alone and lacks a portion of them. The data show around 100,000 clones, around nine tenths seen once. This TCR derives from a woman aged 18-29 years. What was sequenced was peripheral blood mononuclear cells (PBMCs).

CDR3 nucleotide sequence: TGTGCCAGCTCTCGGGGGAGGTTAGGGTCGGTGAACACTGAAGCTTTCTTT. Translation gives CASSRGRLGSVNTEAFF. The rearrangement uses TRBV2 and TRBJ1-1, with D perhaps TRBD1 (5 bases). The ends were cut back, 8 bases at V and 0 bases at J, with 22 bases in the middle. Germline assignment: CDR1 SNHLY and CDR2 FYNNEI. This CDR3 spans 17 amino acids. The entire variable domain, with the rest obtained from reference TRBV2 and TRBJ1-1, is as follows: EPEVTQTPSHQVTQMGQEVILRCVPISNHLYFYWYRQILGQKVEFLVSFYNNEISEKSEIFDDQFSVERPDGSNFTLKIRSTKLEDSAMYFCASSRGRLGSVNTEAFFGQGTRLTVV.